These T cell receptor beta chains were read from a single sample in a study of blood T cell repertoires in COVID-19. Sequenced by immunoSEQ multiplex PCR; TCRdb stores in-frame clones only, minus some. This sample yields around 300,000 clones, of which 80% to 90% are seen a single time; around 3% belongs to the top ten. The sequencing sample was made of peripheral blood. The receptors stem from a woman aged 25 to 45 with active or convalescent COVID-19. CDR3s include the opening cysteine and the closing phenylalanine or tryptophan. The order of the fields is CDR3 protein, CDR3 DNA, J gene, D gene, clone size, V gene. D genes are given only for firm matches. The size entry is marked missing in some rows and otherwise reads once, few, many or a size class.

CASSSPGRTAKETQYF | TGTGCCAGCAGCTCACCTGGTAGGACAGCTAAAGAGACCCAGTACTTC | TRBJ2-5 | . | . | TRBV28
CASSLVSPRGDNYGYTF | TGTGCCAGCAGCTTAGTTTCTCCCCGGGGGGACAACTATGGCTACACCTTC | TRBJ1-2 | . | . | TRBV7-9
CASSMYRGLYEQYF | TGTGCCAGTAGTATGTACAGGGGACTCTACGAGCAGTACTTC | TRBJ2-7 | . | . | TRBV19
CASSIPGTDTQYF | TGTGCCAGTAGTATCCCAGGGACAGATACGCAGTATTTT | TRBJ2-3 | . | . | TRBV19
CASSRGGGANTEAFF | TGCGCCAGCAGCCGGGGTGGTGGAGCCAACACTGAAGCTTTCTTT | TRBJ1-1 | . | . | TRBV5-1
CASLGDLNTEAFF | TGTGCCAGCTTAGGGGATTTGAACACTGAAGCTTTCTTT | TRBJ1-1 | . | once | TRBV2
CASRSGGHGYTF | TGTGCCAGCAGGTCAGGGGGCCATGGCTACACCTTC | TRBJ1-2 | TRBD1 | . | TRBV6-5
CAWRKYREGEQFF | TGTGCCTGGCGCAAATACAGGGAAGGAGAGCAGTTCTTC | TRBJ2-1 | . | . | TRBV30
CASSELLVGNQPQHF | TGTGCCAGCAGTGAATTGCTGGTCGGTAATCAGCCCCAGCATTTT | TRBJ1-5 | . | . | TRBV2
CASSYPTVADHNEQFF | TGTGCCAGCAGTTACCCCACCGTAGCAGACCACAATGAGCAGTTCTTC | TRBJ2-1 | . | . | TRBV6-2/TRBV6-3
CASSLVRTGGTEAFF | TGTGCCAGCAGCTTAGTTAGGACAGGGGGGACTGAAGCTTTCTTT | TRBJ1-1 | TRBD1 | . | TRBV11-2
CASSYRFTGTGGNTEAFF | TGTGCCAGCTCATATCGATTCACCGGGACAGGGGGGAACACTGAAGCTTTCTTT | TRBJ1-1 | TRBD1 | . | TRBV18
CASGGLLGDTQYF | TGTGCCAGCGGGGGACTTCTCGGGGATACGCAGTATTTT | TRBJ2-3 | . | . | TRBV5-4
CASSEPGGIGSPLHF | TGTGCCAGCAGTGAACCGGGGGGCATCGGGTCACCCCTCCACTTT | TRBJ1-6 | . | . | TRBV6-1
CATAGVNSPLHF | TGTGCCACCGCTGGAGTAAATTCACCCCTCCACTTT | TRBJ1-6 | . | . | TRBV15
CASSLSGGGGYTF | TGTGCCAGCAGTCTATCAGGGGGCGGTGGCTACACCTTC | TRBJ1-2 | TRBD1 | . | TRBV27
CASGMGLAGLETQYF | TGCGCCAGCGGAATGGGACTAGCGGGCCTAGAGACCCAGTACTTC | TRBJ2-5 | TRBD2 | . | TRBV5-1
CASSYQGYNEQFF | TGTGCCAGCAGCTACCAGGGGTACAATGAGCAGTTCTTC | TRBJ2-1 | . | once | TRBV5-4
CASGRDRGFQPQHF | TGTGCCAGCGGCCGGGACAGGGGCTTTCAGCCCCAGCATTTT | TRBJ1-5 | TRBD1 | . | TRBV6-5
CAISASTNEKLFF | TGTGCCATCAGTGCTTCAACTAATGAAAAACTGTTTTTT | TRBJ1-4 | . | few | TRBV10-3
CASSIQVLSGNTEAFF | TGCGCCAGCAGCATACAGGTTTTATCTGGGAACACTGAAGCTTTCTTT | TRBJ1-1 | . | . | TRBV5-1
CASSRSGDRDSRKFF | TGTGCCAGCAGCCGAAGTGGGGATAGGGACAGTAGGAAGTTCTTC | TRBJ2-1 | TRBD1 | . | TRBV4-2
CASSLVSDNSPLHF | TGTGCCAGCAGCTTGGTATCTGATAATTCACCCCTCCACTTT | TRBJ1-6 | . | few | TRBV5-6
CASSLGLAAATDTQYF | TGTGCCAGCAGCTTAGGACTAGCGGCCGCCACAGATACGCAGTATTTT | TRBJ2-3 | TRBD2 | . | TRBV5-4
CASSHPGNPNPYEQYF | TGCGCCAGCAGTCACCCGGGGAACCCAAACCCCTACGAGCAGTACTTC | TRBJ2-7 | . | . | TRBV23-1